This TCR beta chain appears in the sequencing data of a study of T cells in narcolepsy. Study overall: Enrolled donors included narcolepsy type 1 or type 2 patients and healthy controls. Study-level results: Autoreactive clone sequences were missing from some blood memory CD4+ repertoires. Healthy controls reportedly lacked the autoreactive clonotypes serially found in patients' blood. Autoreactive HCRT-specific and TRIB2-specific clonotypes were marked in same-patient CSF-versus-blood CD4+ comparisons.

This clone was found a few times. The antigen remains undetermined. The CDR3 spans 14 residues. V lost 3 bases to trimming and J lost 0 bases, with 8 bases between them. Germline loops: CDR1 LNHDA, CDR2 SQIVND (reference sequence). Measured with immunoSEQ multiplex PCR; TCRdb has only the in-frame clones, and not every one. The data show under 35,000 clones, around 83% seen once. The sequenced sample was CD45RA- memory CD4+ T cells from PBMCs. The clonotype originates from a human donor with narcolepsy. The rearrangement links TRBV19 to TRBJ1-1; no reliable D call. As DNA, the CDR3 is TGTGCCAGTAGTATTCGCTACATGAACACTGAAGCTTTCTTT. It yields the protein CASSIRYMNTEAFF.